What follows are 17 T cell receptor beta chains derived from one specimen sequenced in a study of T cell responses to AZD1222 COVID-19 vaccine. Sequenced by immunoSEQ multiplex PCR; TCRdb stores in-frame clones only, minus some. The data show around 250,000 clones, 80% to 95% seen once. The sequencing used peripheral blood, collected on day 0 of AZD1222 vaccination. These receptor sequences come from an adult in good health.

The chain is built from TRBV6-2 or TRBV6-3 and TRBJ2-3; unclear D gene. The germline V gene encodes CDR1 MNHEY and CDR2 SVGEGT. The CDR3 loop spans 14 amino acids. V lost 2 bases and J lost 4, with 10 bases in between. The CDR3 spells CASSYMGGADTQYF. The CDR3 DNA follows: TGTGCCAGCAGTTACATGGGTGGAGCAGATACGCAGTATTTT.

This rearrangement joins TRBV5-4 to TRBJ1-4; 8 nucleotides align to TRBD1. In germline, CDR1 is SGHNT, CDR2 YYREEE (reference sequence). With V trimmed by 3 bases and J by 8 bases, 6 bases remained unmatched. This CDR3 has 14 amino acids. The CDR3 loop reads CASSSTGGGEKLFF. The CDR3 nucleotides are TGTGCCAGCAGCTCTACAGGGGGAGGGGAAAAACTGTTTTTT.

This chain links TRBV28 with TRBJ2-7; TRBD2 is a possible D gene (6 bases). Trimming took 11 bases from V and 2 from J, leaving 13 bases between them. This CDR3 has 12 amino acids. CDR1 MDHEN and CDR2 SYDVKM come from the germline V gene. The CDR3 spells CACGGLTYEQYF. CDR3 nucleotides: TGTGCCTGTGGGGGACTTACCTACGAGCAGTACTTC.

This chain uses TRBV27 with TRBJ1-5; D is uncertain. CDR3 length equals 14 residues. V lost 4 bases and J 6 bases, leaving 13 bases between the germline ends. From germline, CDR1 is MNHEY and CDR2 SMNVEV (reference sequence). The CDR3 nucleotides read TGTGCCAGCAGTTCGCGGGGTCCTGCTCAGCCCCAGCATTTT. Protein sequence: CASSSRGPAQPQHF.

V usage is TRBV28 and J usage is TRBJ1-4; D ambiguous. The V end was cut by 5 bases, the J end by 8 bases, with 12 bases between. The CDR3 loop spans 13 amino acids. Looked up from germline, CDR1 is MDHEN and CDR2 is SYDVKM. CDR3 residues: CASSPGSREKLFF. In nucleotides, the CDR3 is TGTGCCAGCAGTCCCGGAAGTAGGGAAAAACTGTTTTTT.

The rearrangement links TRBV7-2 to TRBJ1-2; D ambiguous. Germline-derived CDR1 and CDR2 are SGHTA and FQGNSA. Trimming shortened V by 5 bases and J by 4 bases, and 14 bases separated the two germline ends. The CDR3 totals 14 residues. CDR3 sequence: CASSLPGNFYGYTF. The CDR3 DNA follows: TGTGCCAGCAGCCTACCGGGTAACTTCTATGGCTACACCTTC.

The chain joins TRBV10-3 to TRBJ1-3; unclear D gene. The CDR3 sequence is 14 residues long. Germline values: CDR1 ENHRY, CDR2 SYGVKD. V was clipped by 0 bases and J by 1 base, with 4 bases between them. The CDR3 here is CAISESGSGNTIYF. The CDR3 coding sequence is TGTGCCATCAGTGAGTCCGGATCTGGAAACACCATATATTTT.

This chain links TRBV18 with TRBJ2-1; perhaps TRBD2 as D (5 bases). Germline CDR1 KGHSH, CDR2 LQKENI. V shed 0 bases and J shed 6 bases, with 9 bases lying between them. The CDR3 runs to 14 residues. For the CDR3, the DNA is TGTGCCAGCTCACCACCAAACAGCGGCAATGAGCAGTTCTTC. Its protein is CASSPPNSGNEQFF.

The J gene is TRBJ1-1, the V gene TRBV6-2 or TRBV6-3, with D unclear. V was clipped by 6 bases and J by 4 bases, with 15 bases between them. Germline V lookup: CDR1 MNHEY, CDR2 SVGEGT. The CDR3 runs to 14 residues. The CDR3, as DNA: TGTGCCAGCAGCTTCACGCGTCTGGGCACTGAAGCTTTCTTT. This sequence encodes CASSFTRLGTEAFF.

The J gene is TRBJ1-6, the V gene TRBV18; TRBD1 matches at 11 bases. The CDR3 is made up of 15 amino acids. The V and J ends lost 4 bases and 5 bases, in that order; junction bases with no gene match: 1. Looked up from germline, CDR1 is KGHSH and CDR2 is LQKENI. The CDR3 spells CASSRTGGDNSPLHF. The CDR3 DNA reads TGTGCCAGCTCACGGACAGGGGGCGATAATTCACCCCTCCACTTT.

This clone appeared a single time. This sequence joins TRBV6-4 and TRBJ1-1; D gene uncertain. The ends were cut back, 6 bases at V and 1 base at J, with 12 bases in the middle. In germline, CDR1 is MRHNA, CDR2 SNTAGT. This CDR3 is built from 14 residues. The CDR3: CASSPPPRNTEAFF. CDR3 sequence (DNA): TGTGCCAGCAGCCCACCGCCAAGGAACACTGAAGCTTTCTTT.

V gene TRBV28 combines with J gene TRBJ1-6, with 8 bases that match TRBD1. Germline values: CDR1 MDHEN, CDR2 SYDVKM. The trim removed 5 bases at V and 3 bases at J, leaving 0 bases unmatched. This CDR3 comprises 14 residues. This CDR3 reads CASSGQGYNSPLHF. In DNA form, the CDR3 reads TGTGCCAGCAGTGGACAGGGCTATAATTCACCCCTCCACTTT.

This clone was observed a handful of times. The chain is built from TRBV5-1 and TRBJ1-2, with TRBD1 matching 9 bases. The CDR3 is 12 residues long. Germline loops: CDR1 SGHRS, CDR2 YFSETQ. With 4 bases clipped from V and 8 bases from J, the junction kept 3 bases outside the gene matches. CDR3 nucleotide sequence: TGCGCCAGCAGCCCGGGACAGGGCGGCTACACCTTC. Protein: CASSPGQGGYTF.

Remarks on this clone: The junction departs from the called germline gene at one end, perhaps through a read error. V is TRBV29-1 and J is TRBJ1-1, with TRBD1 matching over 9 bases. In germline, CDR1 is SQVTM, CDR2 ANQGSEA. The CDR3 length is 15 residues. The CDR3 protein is CSGEQGAKGNTEAFF. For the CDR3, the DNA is TGCAGCGGTGAACAGGGGGCTAAGGGGAACACTGAAGCTTTCTTT.

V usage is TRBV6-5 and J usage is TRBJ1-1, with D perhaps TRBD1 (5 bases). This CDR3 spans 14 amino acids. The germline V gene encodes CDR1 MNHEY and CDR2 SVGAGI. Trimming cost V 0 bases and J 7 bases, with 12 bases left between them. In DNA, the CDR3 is TGTGCCAGCAGTTACTCGGGGGTTGTTAATGAAGCTTTCTTT. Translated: CASSYSGVVNEAFF.

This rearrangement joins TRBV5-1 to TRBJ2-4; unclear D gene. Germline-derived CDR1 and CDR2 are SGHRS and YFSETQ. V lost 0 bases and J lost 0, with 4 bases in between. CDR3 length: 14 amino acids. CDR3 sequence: CASSLEIAKNIQYF. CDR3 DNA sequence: TGCGCCAGCAGCTTGGAGATAGCCAAAAACATTCAGTACTTC.

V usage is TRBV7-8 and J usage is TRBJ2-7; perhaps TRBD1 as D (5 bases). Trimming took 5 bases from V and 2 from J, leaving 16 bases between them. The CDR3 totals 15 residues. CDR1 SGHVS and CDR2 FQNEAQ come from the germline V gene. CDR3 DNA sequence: TGTGCCAGCAGCCCAAAGGGGCGAGCAGCCTACGAGCAGTACTTC. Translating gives CASSPKGRAAYEQYF.